This entry lists 28 T cell receptor beta chains sequenced from one sample in a study of Ad26.COV2.S vaccination and SARS-CoV-2 variants. Treatment noted: some 19 received Ad26.COV2.S at low or high dose, single or two shots; about 5 received placebo; per-sample allocation not given. Sample collection was performed on day 63 after the first vaccine or placebo injection. Profiled with immunoSEQ multiplex PCR; TCRdb holds only in-frame clones, not every one. Among 250,000 or so clones listed, about 83% were seen once. The specimen comprised peripheral blood, sampled in a trial of Ad26.COV2.S vaccine versus placebo. These receptors were taken from a person aged 18-65 years who received the Ad26.COV2.S COVID-19 vaccine or a placebo.

V and J are TRBV5-1 and TRBJ2-3; TRBD2 matches 7 bases. Germline lookup yields CDR1 SGHRS and CDR2 YFSETQ. After removal of 7 bases from V and 0 bases from J, the junction contained 8 bases not matched to a gene. The length of the CDR3 is 15 residues. The CDR3: CASGHDGGSTDTQYF. For the CDR3, the DNA is TGCGCCAGCGGACATGACGGGGGGAGCACAGATACGCAGTATTTT.

The chain has TRBV5-6 and TRBJ1-2; D unclear. V gave up 2 bases and J gave up 7 bases, with 9 bases separating them. The CDR3 length is 12 residues. Germline lookup yields CDR1 SGHDT and CDR2 YYEEEE. This CDR3 is CASSFEPSGYTF. In DNA form, the CDR3 reads TGTGCCAGCAGCTTTGAGCCCTCTGGCTACACCTTC.

This chain links TRBV7-2 with TRBJ2-3, with D uncertain. The CDR3 contains 12 residues. V dropped 4 bases and J dropped 5 bases, with 7 bases sitting between them. Germline assignment: CDR1 SGHTA and CDR2 FQGNSA. The CDR3 here is CASSSRLDTQYF. As DNA, the CDR3 is TGTGCCAGCAGCTCGCGACTAGATACGCAGTATTTT.

This clone has just a few counts. V usage is TRBV30 and J usage is TRBJ1-3; unclear D gene. The germline gives CDR1 GTSNPN, CDR2 SVGIG (reference sequence). There are 19 residues in the CDR3. V lost 4 bases to trimming and J lost 1 base, with 26 bases between them. The CDR3 sequence: CAWTQDRRSGFRSGNTIYF. DNA for the CDR3: TGTGCCTGGACTCAGGACCGTAGAAGCGGCTTTAGGTCTGGAAACACCATATATTTT.

CDR3 DNA sequence: TGTGCCTCTAAGGGACAGGGAGCCACTGAAGCTTTCTTT. Translation gives CASKGQGATEAFF. The rearrangement uses TRBV24-1 and TRBJ1-1; 9 bases map to TRBD1. The CDR3 loop spans 13 amino acids. Germline loops: CDR1 KGHDR, CDR2 SFDVKD. V lost 12 bases to trimming and J lost 4 bases; unmatched junction nucleotides: 8.

This chain links TRBV2 with TRBJ1-4; D possibly corresponds to TRBD1 (6 bases). CDR3 size: 15 residues. The V end lost 4 bases, the J end lost 0 bases, and 9 bases lay between the germline ends. Germline-derived CDR1 and CDR2 are SNHLY and FYNNEI. DNA of the CDR3: TGTGCCAGCAGTGTAGCAGGGGCAACTAATGAAAAACTGTTTTTT. Translation: CASSVAGATNEKLFF. Complete variable domain (other parts from reference TRBV2 and TRBJ1-4): EPEVTQTPSHQVTQMGQEVILRCVPISNHLYFYWYRQILGQKVEFLVSFYNNEISEKSEIFDDQFSVERPDGSNFTLKIRSTKLEDSAMYFCASSVAGATNEKLFFGSGTQLSVL.

The chain is built from TRBV19 and TRBJ1-2; 9 bases fit TRBD1. CDR3 length equals 14 residues. The V and J ends lost 1 base and 8 bases, in that order; junction bases with no gene match: 5. Germline V gives CDR1 LNHDA, CDR2 SQIVND (reference sequence). The CDR3 DNA follows: TGTGCCAGTAGTATAGTCTGGACAGGGGACGGCTACACCTTC. Encoded protein: CASSIVWTGDGYTF.

The rearrangement joins TRBV21-1 to TRBJ1-1. TRBV21-1 is given as a pseudogene. The CDR3 sequence is 16 residues long. This CDR3 is CASSSGPRGKNTEAFF. DNA of the CDR3: TGTGCCAGCAGCAGTGGTCCCCGCGGCAAGAACACTGAAGCTTTCTTT.

The chain recombines TRBV15 with TRBJ2-1; 12 nucleotides line up with TRBD2. This CDR3 spans 16 amino acids. V lost 1 base, J lost 6 bases, and 4 bases stayed unmatched. Germline V gives CDR1 LNHNV, CDR2 YYDKDF (reference sequence). CDR3 DNA sequence: TGTGCCACCAGCAGAGGTCGGACTAGCGGGATCAATGAGCAGTTCTTC. Protein sequence: CATSRGRTSGINEQFF.

The chain links TRBV7-2 to TRBJ2-5, with TRBD2 identical over 7 bases. This CDR3 is 18 amino acids long. V shed 0 bases and J 5 bases; nucleotides not matched to a gene: 15. Looked up from germline, CDR1 is SGHTA and CDR2 is FQGNSA. The DNA for the CDR3 is TGTGCCAGCAGCTTAGCGGGTGGTTATAGCGGGCGGGGGGAGACCCAGTACTTC. It translates to CASSLAGGYSGRGETQYF.

The chain couples TRBV4-3 to TRBJ2-5; 7 nucleotides agree with TRBD2. Germline-derived CDR1 and CDR2 are LGHNA and YSLEER. The CDR3 totals 16 residues. Unmatched junction bases numbered 6, after V lost 1 base and J lost 1 base. The CDR3 region has the DNA TGCGCCAGCAGCCAAGGCCTTCTAGCGGCCCAAGAGACCCAGTACTTC. Protein: CASSQGLLAAQETQYF.

The chain recombines TRBV5-8 with TRBJ2-1; 7 positions match TRBD1. Germline loops: CDR1 SGHTS, CDR2 YDEGEE. J lost 0 bases, V lost 7 bases, and 10 bases had no gene match. The CDR3 has 16 amino acids. CDR3 loop: CASWTGYKSSYNEQFF. CDR3 bases: TGTGCCAGCTGGACAGGCTATAAGAGCTCCTACAATGAGCAGTTCTTC.

J is TRBJ1-1 and V is TRBV5-1, with D possibly matching TRBD1 (5 bases). The CDR3 extends over 14 amino acids. V was shortened by 1 base and J by 4 bases, with 11 bases between the two germline ends. Germline V gives CDR1 SGHRS, CDR2 YFSETQ. CDR3 protein: CASSLQVGATEAFF. The CDR3 DNA is TGCGCCAGCAGCTTGCAGGTCGGGGCCACTGAAGCTTTCTTT.

Only one count was recorded for this clone. This chain uses TRBV4-1 with TRBJ1-5; no reliable D call. This CDR3 is 15 amino acids long. The ends were cut back, 1 base at V and 2 bases at J, with 9 bases in the middle. Germline V gene data show CDR1 as MGHRA and CDR2 as YSYEKL. CDR3 loop: CASSQGLWGNQPQHF. DNA of the CDR3: TGCGCCAGCAGCCAAGGACTATGGGGCAATCAGCCCCAGCATTTT.

This clone was recorded once. The chain combines TRBV6-2 or TRBV6-3 with TRBJ2-1, with 12 bases matching TRBD2. The germline V gene has CDR1 MNHEY and CDR2 SVGEGT. V gave up 5 bases and J gave up 1 base; unmatched junction bases: 9. The CDR3 is made up of 18 amino acids. CDR3 in amino acids: CASSPGTSGPRSYNEQFF. The CDR3 DNA follows: TGTGCCAGCAGTCCCGGGACTAGCGGGCCGAGGTCCTACAATGAGCAGTTCTTC.

This clone has a handful of counts. The rearrangement links TRBV19 to TRBJ2-4; 8 nucleotides align to TRBD2. CDR3 length: 16 residues. CDR1 LNHDA and CDR2 SQIVND come from the germline V gene (reference sequence). Trimming at V came to 9 bases and at J to 1 base, leaving 11 bases not matched to a gene. The CDR3 DNA is TGTGCCAGCTCCGGGACTAGTCGTTCTGCCAAAAACATTCAGTACTTC. Its translation: CASSGTSRSAKNIQYF.

The chain joins TRBV6-5 to TRBJ1-5, with D maybe TRBD1 (5 bases). Trimming removed 4 bases from V and 10 bases from J, with 14 bases in between. In germline, CDR1 is MNHEY, CDR2 SVGAGI. CDR3 length: 13 amino acids. In DNA, the CDR3 is TGTGCCAGCAGTTCAACGGGGGTAGGACCCCAGCATTTT. Its translation: CASSSTGVGPQHF.

This chain joins TRBV6-2 or TRBV6-3 and TRBJ2-7, with TRBD2 matching 13 bases. This CDR3 spans 16 amino acids. Germline CDR1 reads MNHEY; CDR2 reads SVGEGT. Trimming cost V 5 bases and J 4 bases; bases outside gene matches: 8. CDR3 sequence (DNA): TGTGCCAGCAGTCTCGCAACTAGCGGGGGGGCTTACGAGCAGTACTTC. This translates into CASSLATSGGAYEQYF.

This clone was detected a few times. This chain uses TRBV11-2 with TRBJ1-4; the match to TRBD1 covers 7 bases. Germline-derived CDR1 and CDR2 are SGHAT and FQNNGV. V lost 5 bases to trimming and J lost 8 bases; unmatched junction nucleotides: 8. The CDR3 consists of 14 residues. CDR3 loop: CASSQDRALEKLFF. CDR3 in DNA: TGTGCCAGCAGCCAAGACAGGGCCCTGGAAAAACTGTTTTTT.

This chain uses TRBV3-1 (or the pseudogene TRBV3-2) with TRBJ1-1; no firm D call. Germline V lookup: CDR1 LGHDT, CDR2 YNNKEL (reference sequence). Deletions cut 4 bases from V and 0 bases from J, with 15 bases between. This CDR3 contains 16 residues. The CDR3 reads CASSPRSFRMNTEAFF. In nucleotides, the CDR3 is TGTGCCAGCAGCCCGCGCTCCTTTCGAATGAACACTGAAGCTTTCTTT.

The chain uses TRBV12-3 or TRBV12-4 and TRBJ2-3; D is perhaps TRBD1 (6 bases). V was trimmed by 8 bases and J by 2 bases, leaving 8 bases between them. This CDR3 is 12 amino acids long. In DNA, the CDR3 is TGTGCCAGCCACAGGGACACAGATACGCAGTATTTT. It translates to CASHRDTDTQYF.

The chain joins TRBV23-1 to TRBJ1-2, with D uncertain. TRBV23-1 is an ORF, and what it does is uncertain. V lost 6 bases and J lost 8, with 16 bases in between. CDR3 length: 13 amino acids. The CDR3 region is CASRLRTRRGYTF. DNA of the CDR3: TGCGCCAGCAGACTCCGGACGCGGAGGGGCTACACCTTC.

This clone occurred a few times. The chain recombines TRBV7-9 with TRBJ1-3, with TRBD1 as a possible D gene (6 bases). The germline V and J ends were trimmed by 6 bases and 0 bases, with 18 bases remaining between them. Per germline, CDR1 SEHNR and CDR2 FQNEAQ (reference sequence). The CDR3 contains 17 residues. CDR3 sequence: CASSQKGDGSSGNTIYF. The DNA of the CDR3 is TGTGCCAGCAGTCAAAAGGGGGACGGATCCTCTGGAAACACCATATATTTT.

The CDR3: CASSRDRPNEKLFF. In DNA, the CDR3 is TGCGCCAGCAGCAGAGACAGACCTAATGAAAAACTGTTTTTT. V gene TRBV5-1 combines with J gene TRBJ1-4, with D possibly matching TRBD1 (5 bases). Between the trimmed V and J ends, which lost 4 bases and 3 bases, there was a span of 10 bases. This CDR3 has 14 amino acids. Germline CDR1 reads SGHRS; CDR2 reads YFSETQ. Using reference TRBV5-1 and TRBJ1-4 for the parts outside the CDR3, the full variable domain is KAGVTQTPRYLIKTRGQQVTLSCSPISGHRSVSWYQQTPGQGLQFLFEYFSETQRNKGNFPGRFSGRQFSNSRSEMNVSTLELGDSALYLCASSRDRPNEKLFFGSGTQLSVL.

This clone appeared a single time. The chain has TRBV10-2 and TRBJ2-1; the match to TRBD2 covers 9 bases. Germline trimming cut 6 bases from V and 5 bases from J; bases unmatched to any gene: 14. The CDR3 is made up of 17 amino acids. Per germline, CDR1 WSHSY and CDR2 SAAADI. CDR3 DNA: TGCGCCAGCAGACCCCCAGACGGGCTAGCGGGAAACAATGAGCAGTTCTTC. It is translated as CASRPPDGLAGNNEQFF.

The V call is TRBV6-5, the J call TRBJ2-5; D might be TRBD1 or TRBD2, each matching 5 bases. This CDR3 has 15 residues. V dropped 0 bases and J dropped 5 bases, with 13 bases sitting between them. The germline gives CDR1 MNHEY, CDR2 SVGAGI. This CDR3 is CASSYSQGVWETQYF. Written as DNA, the CDR3 is TGTGCCAGCAGTTACTCGCAGGGAGTATGGGAGACCCAGTACTTC.

This clone was found a few times. This chain uses TRBV18 with TRBJ1-3, with D perhaps matching TRBD1 (6 bases). The V gene's germline CDR1 is KGHSH and CDR2 LQKENI. Trimming cost V 3 bases and J 0 bases, with 21 bases left between them. The CDR3 length is 19 residues. CDR3 amino acids: CASSPLGAGNSVSGNTIYF. The CDR3 DNA sequence: TGTGCCAGCTCACCCCTGGGGGCCGGGAACTCCGTCTCTGGAAACACCATATATTTT.

The genes are TRBV6-5 and TRBJ1-5, with D tentatively TRBD1 (6 bases). The CDR3 runs 15 residues. Germline CDR1 reads MNHEY; CDR2 reads SVGAGI. V was shortened by 7 bases and J by 0 bases, with 13 bases between the two germline ends. CDR3 sequence (DNA): TGTGCCAGCAAAGGGGGGGAAAATAGCAATCAGCCCCAGCATTTT. It is translated as CASKGGENSNQPQHF.